This is a list of T cell receptor beta chains from one sample in a study of blood T cells in healthy people across ages. TCRdb re-derived calls from the 5' RACE reads in MiXCR, one entry per CDR3 protein. The sample holds about 720,000 distinct CDR3 sequences, approximately 25% seen once. These same records also appear under a second study, on T cells of mothers and their children.

Sequencing used blood. These receptors all come from a boy younger than 18 in good health. Both conserved end residues are trimmed from each CDR3.

v_gene,j_gene,CDR3aa
TRBV2,TRBJ2-5,ASSGASGYQETQY
TRBV6-2/TRBV6-3,TRBJ2-7,ASSYVGTAYYEQY
TRBV6-1,TRBJ1-4,ASSGQGNNEKLF
TRBV21-1,NA,ASTPPDTQSYEQY
TRBV5-1,NA,ASSPPDFTSNEQF
TRBV4-3,TRBJ2-3,ASSQDRVDTDTQY
TRBV3-1,TRBJ2-3,ASSQADTQY
TRBV27,TRBJ2-4,ASSLSWGARDIQY
TRBV30,TRBJ1-1,AWVLQDRWNTEAF
TRBV2,TRBJ2-2,AAGTHTGELF
TRBV2,TRBJ2-1,ASRRLLLAGGQGEQF
TRBV12-3/TRBV12-4,NA,ASSSEGGHEQF
TRBV12-3/TRBV12-4,TRBJ1-6,ASSLYRDSPLH
TRBV2,TRBJ2-5,ASSALGPQPQETQY
TRBV27,TRBJ2-7,ASRKRLSGTSNHEQY
TRBV27,TRBJ2-6,ASSLHFSGANVLT
TRBV27,TRBJ2-1,ASSKRLIPYNEQF
TRBV7-6,TRBJ2-7,ASSSRPGQGAYEQY
TRBV20-1,TRBJ1-5,SARGLGQEHQPQH
TRBV7-9,TRBJ1-1,ASTPGGSTEAF
TRBV5-5,TRBJ2-1,TSSLGLGVYNEQF